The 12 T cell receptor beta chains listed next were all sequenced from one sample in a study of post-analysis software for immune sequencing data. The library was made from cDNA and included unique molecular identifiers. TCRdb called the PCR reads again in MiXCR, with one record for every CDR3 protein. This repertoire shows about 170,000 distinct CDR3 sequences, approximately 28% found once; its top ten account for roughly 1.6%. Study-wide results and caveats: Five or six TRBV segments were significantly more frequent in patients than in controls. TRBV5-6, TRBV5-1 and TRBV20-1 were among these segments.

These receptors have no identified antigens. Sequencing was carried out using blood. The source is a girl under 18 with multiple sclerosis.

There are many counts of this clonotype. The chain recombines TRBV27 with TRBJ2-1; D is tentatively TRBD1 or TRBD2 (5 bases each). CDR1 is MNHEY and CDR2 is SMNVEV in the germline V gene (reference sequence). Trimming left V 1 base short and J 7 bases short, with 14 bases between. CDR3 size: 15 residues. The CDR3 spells CASSLYSPGANEQFF. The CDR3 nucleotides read TGTGCCAGCAGTTTATACTCCCCCGGGGCTAATGAGCAGTTCTTC.

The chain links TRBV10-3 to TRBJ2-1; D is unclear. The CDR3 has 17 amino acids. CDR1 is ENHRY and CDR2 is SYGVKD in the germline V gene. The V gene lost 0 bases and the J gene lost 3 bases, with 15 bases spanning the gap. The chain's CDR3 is CAISESKGSGDYNEQFF. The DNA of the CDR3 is TGTGCCATCAGTGAGTCTAAGGGAAGTGGGGACTACAATGAGCAGTTCTTC.

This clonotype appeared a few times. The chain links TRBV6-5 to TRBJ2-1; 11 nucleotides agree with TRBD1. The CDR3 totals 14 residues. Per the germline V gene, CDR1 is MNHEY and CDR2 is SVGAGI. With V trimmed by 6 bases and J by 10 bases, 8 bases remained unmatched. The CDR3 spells CASSPGQGAYEQFF. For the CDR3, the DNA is TGTGCCAGCAGCCCTGGACAGGGGGCCTACGAGCAGTTCTTC.

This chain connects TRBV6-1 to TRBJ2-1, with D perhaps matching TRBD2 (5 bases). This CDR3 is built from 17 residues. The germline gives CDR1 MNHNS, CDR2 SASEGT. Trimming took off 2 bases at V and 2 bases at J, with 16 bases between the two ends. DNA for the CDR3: TGTGCCAGCAGTGAATTAGGGAGCATTGTAACCTACAATGAGCAGTTCTTC. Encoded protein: CASSELGSIVTYNEQFF.

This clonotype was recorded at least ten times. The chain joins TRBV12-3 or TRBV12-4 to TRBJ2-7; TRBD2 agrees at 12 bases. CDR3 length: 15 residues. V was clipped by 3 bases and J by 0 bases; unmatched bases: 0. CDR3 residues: CASSLTSGSSYEQYF. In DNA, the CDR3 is TGTGCCAGCAGTTTGACTAGCGGGAGCTCCTACGAGCAGTACTTC.

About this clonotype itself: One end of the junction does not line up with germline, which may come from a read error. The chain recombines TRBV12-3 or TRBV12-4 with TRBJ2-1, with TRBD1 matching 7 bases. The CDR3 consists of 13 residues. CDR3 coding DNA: TGTGTCAGCAGTTTAGGGACAGCTGCTGAGCAGTTCTTC. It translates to CVSSLGTAAEQFF.

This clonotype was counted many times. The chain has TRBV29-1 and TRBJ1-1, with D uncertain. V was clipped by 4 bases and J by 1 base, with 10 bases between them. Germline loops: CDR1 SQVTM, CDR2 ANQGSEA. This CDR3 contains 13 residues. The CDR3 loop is CSVGRGWNTEAFF. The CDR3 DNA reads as TGCAGCGTTGGTCGGGGTTGGAACACTGAAGCTTTCTTT. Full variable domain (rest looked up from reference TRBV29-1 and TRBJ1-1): SAVISQKPSRDICQRGTSLTIQCQVDSQVTMMFWYRQQPGQSLTLIATANQGSEATYESGFVIDKFPISRPNLTFSTLTVSNMSPEDSSIYLCSVGRGWNTEAFFGQGTRLTVV.

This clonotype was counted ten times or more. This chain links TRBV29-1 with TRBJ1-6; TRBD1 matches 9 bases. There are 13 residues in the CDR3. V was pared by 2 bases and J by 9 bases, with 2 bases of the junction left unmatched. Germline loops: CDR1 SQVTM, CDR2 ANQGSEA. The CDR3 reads CSVETDRGSPLHF. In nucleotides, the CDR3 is TGCAGCGTTGAAACGGACAGGGGTTCACCCCTCCACTTT. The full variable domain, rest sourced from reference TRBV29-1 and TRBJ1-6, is SAVISQKPSRDICQRGTSLTIQCQVDSQVTMMFWYRQQPGQSLTLIATANQGSEATYESGFVIDKFPISRPNLTFSTLTVSNMSPEDSSIYLCSVETDRGSPLHFGNGTRLTVT.

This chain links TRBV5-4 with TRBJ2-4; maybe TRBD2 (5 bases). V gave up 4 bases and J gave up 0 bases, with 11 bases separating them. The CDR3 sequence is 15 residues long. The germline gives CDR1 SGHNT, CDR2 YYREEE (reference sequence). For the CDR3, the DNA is TGTGCCAGCAGCCCGGACTTACTAGCCAAAAACATTCAGTACTTC. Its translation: CASSPDLLAKNIQYF.

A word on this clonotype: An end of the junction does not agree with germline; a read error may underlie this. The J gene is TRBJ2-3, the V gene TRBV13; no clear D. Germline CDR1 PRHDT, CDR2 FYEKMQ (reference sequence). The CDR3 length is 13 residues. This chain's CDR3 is CAGSLVQIDTQYF. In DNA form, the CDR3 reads TGTGCCGGCAGCCTCGTCCAGATAGATACGCAGTATTTT.

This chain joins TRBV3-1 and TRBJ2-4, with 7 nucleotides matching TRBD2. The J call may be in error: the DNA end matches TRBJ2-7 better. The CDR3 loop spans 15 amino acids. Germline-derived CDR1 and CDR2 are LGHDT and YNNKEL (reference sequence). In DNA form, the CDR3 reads TGTGCCAGCAGCCAAGGTTTGCAGCGGGACGGCGAGCAGTACTTC. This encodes CASSQGLQRDGEQYF.

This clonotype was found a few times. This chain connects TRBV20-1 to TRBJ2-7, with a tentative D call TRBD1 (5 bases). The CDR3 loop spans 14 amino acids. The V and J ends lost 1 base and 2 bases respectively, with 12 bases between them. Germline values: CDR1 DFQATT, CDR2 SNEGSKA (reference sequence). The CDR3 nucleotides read TGCAGTGCTAGAGCCGACAGCATAGCCTACGAGCAGTACTTC. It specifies CSARADSIAYEQYF.